The rows below give T cell receptor beta chains drawn from one sample of a study of blood T cell repertoires in COVID-19. The table came from immunoSEQ multiplex PCR; TCRdb's copy has only in-frame clones and leaves some out. The sample contains about 25,000 clones, over 70% of which appear only once. Sequencing was performed on peripheral blood. These receptors all come from a man between 45 and 60 years old with active or convalescent COVID-19. CDR3s include the opening cysteine and the closing phenylalanine or tryptophan. D genes are given only for firm matches. Some rows have no size entry. The others give once, few or many, or a class for an expanded clone.

>TRBD2|TRBJ2-1|TRBV7-3|NA
TGTGCCAGCAGCTTAACGGGGGGACTATTGGATGAGCAGTTCTTC
CASSLTGGLLDEQFF
>NA|TRBJ1-4|TRBV29-1|once
TGCAGCGTTGTGTCGACTAATGAAAAACTGTTTTTT
CSVVSTNEKLFF
>NA|TRBJ1-1|TRBV28|NA
TGTGCCAGTGGGGGGGAAACGAACACTGAAGCTTTCTTT
CASGGETNTEAFF
>NA|TRBJ2-2|TRBV5-1|NA
TGCGCCAGCAGCTTGGTTTGGGCACGCGACACCGGGGAGCTGTTTTTT
CASSLVWARDTGELFF
>TRBD1|TRBJ1-1|TRBV4-2|NA
TGTGCCAGCAGCCAAGTTGGACAGGGGCCTGAAGCTTTCTTT
CASSQVGQGPEAFF
>TRBD1|TRBJ2-3|TRBV2|NA
TGTGCCAGCAGGGGTGGGACAGGGGGCTTGGACACAGATACGCAGTATTTT
CASRGGTGGLDTDTQYF
>TRBD1|TRBJ1-2|TRBV5-6|NA
TGTGCCAGCAGCTTGTGGATTCAGGACAGGGAGAACTATGGCTACACCTTC
CASSLWIQDRENYGYTF
>NA|TRBJ2-7|TRBV7-2|NA
TGTGCCAGCAGAGAAGCACAGGCTAGCTACGAGCAGTACTTC
CASREAQASYEQYF
>TRBD1|TRBJ1-6|TRBV5-5|few
TGTGCCAGCAGCTTCTTCGGGACAGGGAGTTCACCCCTCCACTTT
CASSFFGTGSSPLHF
>TRBD1|TRBJ1-1|TRBV5-1|NA
TGCGCCAGCAGCTTGGGACAGGGGTACACTGAAGCTTTCTTT
CASSLGQGYTEAFF
>NA|TRBJ2-1|TRBV9|few
TGTGCCAGCAGCAGAGGGCTTCAAGAGCAGTTCTTC
CASSRGLQEQFF
>NA|TRBJ1-5|TRBV18|NA
TGTGCCAGCTCGGAGTCACAGGAAAGGCCCCAGCATTTT
CASSESQERPQHF
>TRBD1|TRBJ1-2|TRBV19|NA
TGTGCCAGTACCGTGGATCGGGACAGGGAGGGCTACACCTTC
CASTVDRDREGYTF
>NA|TRBJ1-1|TRBV4-2|NA
TGTGCCAGCAGCCAAGATATAGATCCCGAGTCGGCTTTCTTT
CASSQDIDPESAFF
>NA|TRBJ2-3|TRBV7-9|few
TGTGCCAGCAGCTTACGTGATACGCAGTATTTT
CASSLRDTQYF
>NA|TRBJ1-1|TRBV20-1|NA
TGCAGTGCTAGTACAGGGCGGCGGGTCACTGAAGCTTTCTTT
CSASTGRRVTEAFF
>TRBD1|TRBJ1-5|TRBV2|NA
TGTGCCAGCAGCCTACAGGGGGCAGGAAGCAATCAGCCCCAGCATTTT
CASSLQGAGSNQPQHF
>TRBD2|TRBJ2-5|TRBV6-2/TRBV6-3|NA
TGTGCCAGCAGTTCAGGCGGGGGACAAGAGACCCAGTACTTC
CASSSGGGQETQYF
>NA|TRBJ1-2|TRBV7-9|NA
TGTGCCAGCAGCTTTTTAACTCCTGAGATGGGCTACACCTTC
CASSFLTPEMGYTF
>TRBD2|TRBJ2-1|TRBV9|NA
TGTGCCAGCAGCGCTAGCGGGGGGGTTCATGAGCAGTTCTTC
CASSASGGVHEQFF
>NA|TRBJ1-6|TRBV14|NA
TGTGCCAGCAGCCCACTATATAATTCACCCCTCCACTTT
CASSPLYNSPLHF
>TRBD2|TRBJ2-3|TRBV9|few
TGTGCCAGCCGCGTAGCCCTGACGGGGGGGGCAGATACGCAGTATTTT
CASRVALTGGADTQYF
>TRBD1|TRBJ2-7|TRBV29-1|NA
TGCAGCGTTGAAGGGCCAAGGGCCGGGACAGGGGCCTACGAGCAGTACTTC
CSVEGPRAGTGAYEQYF
>NA|TRBJ2-1|TRBV5-4|NA
TGTGCCAGCAGCTTGGGAGGGTCCTACAATGAGCAGTTCTTC
CASSLGGSYNEQFF
>TRBD1|TRBJ1-5|TRBV7-2|few
TGTGCCAGCAGATTACAGGGGGGCAATCAGCCCCAGCATTTT
CASRLQGGNQPQHF
>NA|TRBJ1-4|TRBV5-1|NA
TGCGCCAGCAGCTCGACCGGGACAAGTAATGAAAAACTGTTTTTT
CASSSTGTSNEKLFF
>TRBD1|TRBJ1-1|TRBV11-2|NA
TGTGCCAGCACCCTAAAGGGGGCTTTTGAAGCTTTCTTT
CASTLKGAFEAFF
>NA|TRBJ1-5|TRBV28|NA
TGTGCCAGCAGTTCTCTTACAGGGTCCAATCAGCCCCAGCATTTT
CASSSLTGSNQPQHF
>NA|TRBJ1-1|TRBV6-5|few
TGTGCCAGCAGTACCAGTTTTGGAGCTTTCTTT
CASSTSFGAFF
>TRBD1|TRBJ2-5|TRBV10-1|NA
TGCGCCAGCACCGAGACAGGGGGCTCACAAGAGACCCAGTACTTC
CASTETGGSQETQYF
>NA|TRBJ2-2|TRBV7-7|few
TGTGCCAGCAGCCCAACCCTGGGGGACTACACCGGGGAGCTGTTTTTT
CASSPTLGDYTGELFF
>NA|TRBJ1-1|TRBV3-1/TRBV3-2|NA
TGTGCCAGCAGCCAAGGGGGGGTTGGGACTGAAGCTTTCTTT
CASSQGGVGTEAFF
>TRBD2|TRBJ2-1|TRBV20-1|NA
TGCAGTGCTAGTTATAGCGGGTCCACCAACTACAATGAGCAGTTCTTC
CSASYSGSTNYNEQFF
>NA|TRBJ2-2|TRBV12-3/TRBV12-4|once
TGTGCCAGCCATCAGGGAAGCACCGGGGAGCTGTTTTTT
CASHQGSTGELFF
>NA|TRBJ2-3|TRBV3-1/TRBV3-2|once
TGTGCCAGCAAGGGACACCCACCCAGCACAGATACGCAGTATTTT
CASKGHPPSTDTQYF
>NA|TRBJ1-2|TRBV5-6|NA
TGTGCCAGCAGCTTGGGGGGCTGGGGCTACACCTTC
CASSLGGWGYTF
>NA|TRBJ2-1|TRBV6-2/TRBV6-3|NA
TGTGCCAGCAGCCTCGGGACTCCGTACAGTGAGCAGTTCTTC
CASSLGTPYSEQFF
>NA|TRBJ1-1|TRBV6-6|NA
TGTGCCAGCAGTTACTCGACTCAGGGTGGTTTCGCTTTCTTT
CASSYSTQGGFAFF
>TRBD2|TRBJ2-5|TRBV29-1|NA
TGCAGCGGAACCCTAGCGGGAGGAAACCAAGAGACCCAGTACTTC
CSGTLAGGNQETQYF
>NA|TRBJ2-3|TRBV14|NA
TGTGCCAGCAGCCAATGGGCAGGAATCAGCACAGATACGCAGTATTTT
CASSQWAGISTDTQYF
>NA|TRBJ2-7|TRBV11-2|once
TGTGCCAGCACCCTCAGCCCGGGCTCCTACGAGCAGTACTTC
CASTLSPGSYEQYF
>TRBD1|TRBJ1-6|TRBV5-5|NA
TGTGCCAGCAGCTGGGGCCGGACAGGGAATTCACCCCTCCACTTT
CASSWGRTGNSPLHF
>TRBD2|TRBJ2-3|TRBV3-1/TRBV3-2|NA
TGTGCCAGCAGCCCGACTAGCGGGAGCACAGATACGCAGTATTTT
CASSPTSGSTDTQYF
>TRBD1|TRBJ2-6|TRBV11-3|once
TGTGCCAGCAGCGGGCGGACAGGGACCTCTGGGGCCAACGTCCTGACTTTC
CASSGRTGTSGANVLTF
>NA|TRBJ1-3|TRBV2|NA
TGTGCCAGCAGCGGATGGAGGTCGAGCGAAAACACCATATATTTT
CASSGWRSSENTIYF
>TRBD2|TRBJ2-5|TRBV6-6|medium-sized
TGTGCCAGCAGTTACTCAACTAGCGGGTGGGAGACCCAGTACTTC
CASSYSTSGWETQYF
>NA|TRBJ1-6|TRBV27|NA
TGTGCCAGCAAATCCTCGGCGCGGAGCCCACCCCTCCACTTT
CASKSSARSPPLHF
>NA|TRBJ1-1|TRBV30|NA
TGTGCCTGGTCAATAGGCGGGGTTCGGACTGAAGCTTTCTTT
CAWSIGGVRTEAFF